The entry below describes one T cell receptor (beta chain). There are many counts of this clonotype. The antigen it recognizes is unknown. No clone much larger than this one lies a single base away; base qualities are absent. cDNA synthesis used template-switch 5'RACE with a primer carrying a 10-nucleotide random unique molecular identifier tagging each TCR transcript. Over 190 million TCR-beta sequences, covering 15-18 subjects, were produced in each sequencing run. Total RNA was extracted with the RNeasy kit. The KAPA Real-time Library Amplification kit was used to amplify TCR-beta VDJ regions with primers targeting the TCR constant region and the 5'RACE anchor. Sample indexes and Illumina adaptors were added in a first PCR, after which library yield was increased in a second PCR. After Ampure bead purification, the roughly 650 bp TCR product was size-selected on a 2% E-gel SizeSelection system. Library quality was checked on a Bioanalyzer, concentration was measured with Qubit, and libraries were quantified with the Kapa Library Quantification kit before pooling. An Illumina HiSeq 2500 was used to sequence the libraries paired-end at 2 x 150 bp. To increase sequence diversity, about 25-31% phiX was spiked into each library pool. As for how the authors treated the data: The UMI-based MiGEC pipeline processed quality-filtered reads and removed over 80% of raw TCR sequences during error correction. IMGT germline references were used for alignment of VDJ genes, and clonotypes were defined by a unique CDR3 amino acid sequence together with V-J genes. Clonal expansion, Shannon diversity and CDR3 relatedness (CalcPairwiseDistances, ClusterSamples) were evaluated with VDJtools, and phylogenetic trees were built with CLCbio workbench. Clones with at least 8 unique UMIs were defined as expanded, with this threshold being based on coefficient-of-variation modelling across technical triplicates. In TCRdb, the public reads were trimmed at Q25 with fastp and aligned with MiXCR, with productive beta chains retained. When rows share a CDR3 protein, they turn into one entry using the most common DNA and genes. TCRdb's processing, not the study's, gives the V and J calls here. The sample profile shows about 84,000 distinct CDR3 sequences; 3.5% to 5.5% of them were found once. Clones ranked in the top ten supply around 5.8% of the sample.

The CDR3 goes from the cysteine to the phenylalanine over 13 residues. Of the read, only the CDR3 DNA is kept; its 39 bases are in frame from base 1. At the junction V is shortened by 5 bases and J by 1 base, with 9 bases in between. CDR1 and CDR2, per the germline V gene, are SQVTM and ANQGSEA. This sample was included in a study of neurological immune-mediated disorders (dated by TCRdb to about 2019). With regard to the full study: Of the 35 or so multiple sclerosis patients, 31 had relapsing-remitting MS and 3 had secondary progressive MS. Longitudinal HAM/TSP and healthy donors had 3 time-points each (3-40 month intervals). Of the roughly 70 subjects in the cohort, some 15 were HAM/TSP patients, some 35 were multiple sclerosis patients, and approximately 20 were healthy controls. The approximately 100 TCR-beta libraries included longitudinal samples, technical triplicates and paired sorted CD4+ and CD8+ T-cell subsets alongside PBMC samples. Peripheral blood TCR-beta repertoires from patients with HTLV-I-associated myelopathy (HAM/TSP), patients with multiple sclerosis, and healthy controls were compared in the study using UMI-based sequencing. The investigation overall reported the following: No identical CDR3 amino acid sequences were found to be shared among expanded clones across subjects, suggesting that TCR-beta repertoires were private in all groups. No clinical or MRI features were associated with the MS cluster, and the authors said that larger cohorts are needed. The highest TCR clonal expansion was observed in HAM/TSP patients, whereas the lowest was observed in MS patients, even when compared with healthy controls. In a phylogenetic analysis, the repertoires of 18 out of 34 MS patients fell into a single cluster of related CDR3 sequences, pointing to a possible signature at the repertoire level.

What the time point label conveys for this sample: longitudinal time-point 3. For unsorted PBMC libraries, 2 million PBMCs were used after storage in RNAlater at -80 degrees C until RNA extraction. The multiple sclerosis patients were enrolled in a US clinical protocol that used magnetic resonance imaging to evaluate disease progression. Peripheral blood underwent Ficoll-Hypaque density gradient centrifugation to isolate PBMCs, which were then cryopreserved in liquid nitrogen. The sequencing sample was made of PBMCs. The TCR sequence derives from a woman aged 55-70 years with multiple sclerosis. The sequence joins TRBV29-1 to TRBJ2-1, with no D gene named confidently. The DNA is TGCAGCGTTTGTAAGGCATCCTACAATGAGCAGTTCTTC. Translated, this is CSVCKASYNEQFF.